This T cell receptor (beta chain) is drawn from a study of T-cell reconstitution after alpha-beta-depleted transplantation in children. General study findings and limits: Surviving recipient T cells and intrathymic progenitors accounted for some patients' high TCRbeta diversity at day 60. Reportedly, alpha-beta T cells present about two months post-transplant originated from several hundred expanded clones of graft origin. One year after transplant, T-cell counts and diversity came mostly from newly produced T cells.

The CDR3 has 15 amino acids. The J segment lost 3 bases and the V segment lost 5 bases, leaving 5 bases of the junction unmatched. Germline V gives CDR1 MNHNS, CDR2 SASEGT. TCRbeta library construction was performed incorporating unique molecular identifiers. TCRdb ran MiXCR on the PCR reads and lists one entry per CDR3 protein. The table shows more than 400,000 distinct CDR3 sequences, with roughly two fifths occurring only once. This clonotype was detected a few times. What it recognizes is unknown. The sample here was PBMCs, taken before TCRalphabeta/CD19-depleted stem cell transplant. This clonotype was sampled from a girl aged 2-10 years with aplastic anemia, due to receive a stem cell transplant. The chain uses TRBV6-1 and TRBJ2-7, with 12 bases matching TRBD2. CDR3 sequence: CASSPRTSGDYEQYF. The DNA for the CDR3 is TGTGCCAGCAGTCCACGGACTAGCGGGGACTACGAGCAGTACTTC.